This T cell receptor beta chain is drawn from a study of shared T cell receptors in the human thymus. Germline V gene lookup returns CDR1 SQVTM and CDR2 ANQGSEA. This CDR3 spans 15 amino acids. V was pared by 6 bases and J by 5 bases, with 9 bases of the junction left unmatched. TCRdb's copy holds only in-frame clones and misses some; the assay was immunoSEQ multiplex PCR. Altogether roughly 660,000 clones are present, roughly 90% being singletons, with the ten largest covering approximately 0.011%. These data were also filed under a second study, of human thymus T cells. From that study: Resected material from corrective heart surgery provided the thymus tissue analysed. Blood and thymic repertoires both appeared biased in V and J gene usage. Related studies noted strongly shared thymic repertoires across unrelated people.

The chain links TRBV29-1 to TRBJ2-1, with 11 bases identical to TRBD2. This sequence originates from a boy in the first two years of life with a congenital heart defect. The sequenced sample consisted of thymocytes. CDR3 bases: TGCAGCGTCAAAAGTAGCGGGAGGGCCAACAATGAGCAGTTCTTC. Protein product: CSVKSSGRANNEQFF.